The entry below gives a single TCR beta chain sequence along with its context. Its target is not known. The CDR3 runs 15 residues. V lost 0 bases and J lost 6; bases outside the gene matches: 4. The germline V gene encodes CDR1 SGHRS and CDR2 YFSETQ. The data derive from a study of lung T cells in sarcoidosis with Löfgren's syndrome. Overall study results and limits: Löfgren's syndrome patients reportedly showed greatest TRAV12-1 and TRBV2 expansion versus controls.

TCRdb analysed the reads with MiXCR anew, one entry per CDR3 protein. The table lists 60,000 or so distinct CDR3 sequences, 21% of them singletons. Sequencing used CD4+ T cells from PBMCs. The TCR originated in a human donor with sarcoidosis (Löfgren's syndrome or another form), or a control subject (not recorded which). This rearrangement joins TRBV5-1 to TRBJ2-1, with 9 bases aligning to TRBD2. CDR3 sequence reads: CASSLGAGGLNEQFF. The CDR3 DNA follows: TGCGCCAGCAGCTTGGGAGCGGGAGGTCTCAATGAGCAGTTCTTC.